This entry describes one T cell receptor beta chain. These data are taken from a study of blood T cell repertoires in COVID-19. Study at large: COVID-19 samples collected from the United States, Italy and Spain covered acute and convalescent phases. In each case, the material was cDNA or gDNA derived from T cells, B-cell-depleted T cells, or PBMCs.

Original analysis: For nucleated cells, counts were estimated from reference gene primer amplification. Here immunoSEQ multiplex PCR was the method, and the copy in TCRdb shows in-frame clones only, minus some. The V and J calls and the clone size are those of that table, but D and trimming were determined from the DNA. The sample records about 59,000 clones, 79% being singletons. The sample taken for sequencing was peripheral blood. This TCR came from a man aged 55 to 70 with acute or convalescent COVID-19.

In nucleotides, the CDR3 is TGTGCCAGCAGTCAGGGGGACGCGGTAAATCAGCCCCAGCATTTT. Encoded protein: CASSQGDAVNQPQHF. The chain employs TRBV2 and TRBJ1-5; 7 bases line up with TRBD1. The length of the CDR3 is 15 residues. CDR1 SNHLY and CDR2 FYNNEI come from the germline V gene. V trimming: 5 bases; J trimming: 4 bases; junction bases outside the gene matches: 8.